A selection of T cell receptor beta chains follows, all from one sample in a study of tumor-infiltrating lymphocytes in localized non-small cell lung cancer. Method: immunoSEQ multiplex PCR; TCRdb's copy keeps in-frame clones and lacks some. The table records roughly 12,000 clones, about 83% of them present only once. The material sequenced was lung tumor tissue. These receptors all come from a human donor with non-small cell lung cancer. The CDR3 runs from the conserved cysteine through the conserved F or W. The D gene is left open where the match is weak. Only some rows state a clone size, as once, few, many or a class for expanded clones.

v_call: TRBV5-4; d_call: TRBD1; j_call: TRBJ2-7; clone_size: .; cdr3_nt: TGTGCCAGCAGCGTCACGACAGGGGTCGGCTCCTACGAGCAGTACTTC; cdr3_aa: CASSVTTGVGSYEQYF
v_call: TRBV12-5; d_call: .; j_call: TRBJ2-6; clone_size: .; cdr3_nt: TGTGCTAGTGGCCCCGGCGCGGCTGGGGCCAACGTCCTGACTTTC; cdr3_aa: CASGPGAAGANVLTF
v_call: TRBV2; d_call: .; j_call: TRBJ2-2; clone_size: .; cdr3_nt: TGTGCCAGCATAGGGGGGGTGAACACCGGGGAGCTGTTTTTT; cdr3_aa: CASIGGVNTGELFF
v_call: TRBV30; d_call: TRBD1; j_call: TRBJ1-5; clone_size: few; cdr3_nt: TGTGCCTGGAGCGGGACAGGGGGCTGGGAACAGCCCCAGCATTTT; cdr3_aa: CAWSGTGGWEQPQHF
v_call: TRBV28; d_call: .; j_call: TRBJ1-4; clone_size: few; cdr3_nt: TGTGCCAGCAGTTCAAGCCCGAGTCGGCTCGGAACTAATGAAAAACTGTTTTTT; cdr3_aa: CASSSSPSRLGTNEKLFF
v_call: TRBV28; d_call: .; j_call: TRBJ2-7; clone_size: few; cdr3_nt: TGTGCCAGTTTTGCGCTCGACAGGCTATACGAGCAGTACTTC; cdr3_aa: CASFALDRLYEQYF
v_call: TRBV4-1; d_call: .; j_call: TRBJ2-3; clone_size: .; cdr3_nt: TGCGCCAGCAGCCAAATGACGGGAGTTTCAGATACGCAGTATTTT; cdr3_aa: CASSQMTGVSDTQYF
v_call: TRBV4-2; d_call: .; j_call: TRBJ1-3; clone_size: .; cdr3_nt: TGTGCCAGCAGCCAGATGGGGGGACAAGGAAACACCATATATTTT; cdr3_aa: CASSQMGGQGNTIYF
v_call: TRBV30; d_call: .; j_call: TRBJ2-7; clone_size: .; cdr3_nt: TGTGCCTGGAGGCCCGCCGGGGTGAGTTACGAGCAGTACTTC; cdr3_aa: CAWRPAGVSYEQYF
v_call: TRBV9; d_call: .; j_call: TRBJ2-1; clone_size: .; cdr3_nt: TGTGCCAGCAGCTATGACTGGAGGGGGGACCTCTACAATGAGCAGTTCTTC; cdr3_aa: CASSYDWRGDLYNEQFF
v_call: TRBV5-6; d_call: TRBD2; j_call: TRBJ2-7; clone_size: .; cdr3_nt: TGTGCCAGCAGCGCCGGGACTAGTTTGGTGGGGTCCTACGAGCAGTACTTC; cdr3_aa: CASSAGTSLVGSYEQYF
v_call: TRBV7-9; d_call: .; j_call: TRBJ1-3; clone_size: .; cdr3_nt: TGTGCCAGCAGCCCCCCGGTAGGGCGCTCTGGAAACACCATATATTTT; cdr3_aa: CASSPPVGRSGNTIYF
v_call: TRBV11-2; d_call: TRBD2; j_call: TRBJ2-7; clone_size: few; cdr3_nt: TGTGCCAGCAGACTAGCGGGAGCCTACGAGCAGTACTTC; cdr3_aa: CASRLAGAYEQYF
v_call: TRBV14; d_call: .; j_call: TRBJ2-1; clone_size: once; cdr3_nt: TGTGCCAGCAGCCAGTCCTTTCAACCGTTCTTC; cdr3_aa: CASSQSFQPFF
v_call: TRBV19; d_call: .; j_call: TRBJ1-2; clone_size: once; cdr3_nt: TGTGCCAGTGAAAGAGGGTCCTATGGCTACACCTTC; cdr3_aa: CASERGSYGYTF